This T cell receptor (beta chain) was identified during a study of cytomegalovirus exposure and HLA in healthy donors. General study points: Most TCR sequences showed up rarely, but some public TCRs showed up in many donors. The investigators catalogued 150 to 200 TCR beta chains as cytomegalovirus-associated.

With 60 Vbeta and 13 Jbeta primers, the PCR was carried out. Produced via immunoSEQ multiplex PCR; TCRdb's table is partial and in-frame only. This table holds roughly 73,000 clones. Comments on this clone: Its target is unknown.

The CDR3 totals 14 residues. From germline, CDR1 is MDHEN and CDR2 SYDVKM. Trimming cost V 1 base and J 2 bases, with 8 bases left between them. Sequenced sample: PBMCs. This chain links TRBV28 with TRBJ1-2, with a weak D call TRBD1 (6 bases). The sequence was obtained from a man between 50 and 59 years old in good health and CMV-seropositive. The CDR3 is CASSLYDRNYGYTF. The CDR3 nucleotides are TGTGCCAGCAGTTTATACGACAGGAACTATGGCTACACCTTC.